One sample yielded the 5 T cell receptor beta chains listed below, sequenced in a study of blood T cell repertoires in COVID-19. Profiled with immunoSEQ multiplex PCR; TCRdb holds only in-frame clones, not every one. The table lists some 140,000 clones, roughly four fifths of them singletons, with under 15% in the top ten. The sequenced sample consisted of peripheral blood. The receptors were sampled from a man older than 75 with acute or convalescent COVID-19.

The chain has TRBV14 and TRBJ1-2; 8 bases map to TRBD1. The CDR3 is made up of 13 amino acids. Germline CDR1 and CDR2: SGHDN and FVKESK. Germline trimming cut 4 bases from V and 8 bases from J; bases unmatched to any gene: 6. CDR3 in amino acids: CASSRPGGEGYTF. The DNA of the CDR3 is TGTGCCAGCAGCCGTCCAGGGGGCGAAGGCTACACCTTC.

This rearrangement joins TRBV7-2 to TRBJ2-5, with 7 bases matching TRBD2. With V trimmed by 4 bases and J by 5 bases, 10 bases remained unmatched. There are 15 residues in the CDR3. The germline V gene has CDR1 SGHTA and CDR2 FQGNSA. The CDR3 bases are TGTGCCAGCAGCTCGCAGCGGGGCCCTTTGGAGACCCAGTACTTC. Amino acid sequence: CASSSQRGPLETQYF.

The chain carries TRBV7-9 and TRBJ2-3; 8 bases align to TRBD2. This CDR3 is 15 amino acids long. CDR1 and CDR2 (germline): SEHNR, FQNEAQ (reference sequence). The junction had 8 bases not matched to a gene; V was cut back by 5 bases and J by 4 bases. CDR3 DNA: TGTGCCAGCAGCCAAGACGGGGGGGCGGCAGATACGCAGTATTTT. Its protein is CASSQDGGAADTQYF.

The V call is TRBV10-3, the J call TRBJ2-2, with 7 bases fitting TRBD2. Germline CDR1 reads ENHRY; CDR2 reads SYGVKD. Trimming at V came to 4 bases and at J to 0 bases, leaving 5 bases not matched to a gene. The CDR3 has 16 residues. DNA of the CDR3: TGTGCCATCAGTGGCGTTGCGGGGGCGAACACCGGGGAGCTGTTTTTT. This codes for CAISGVAGANTGELFF.

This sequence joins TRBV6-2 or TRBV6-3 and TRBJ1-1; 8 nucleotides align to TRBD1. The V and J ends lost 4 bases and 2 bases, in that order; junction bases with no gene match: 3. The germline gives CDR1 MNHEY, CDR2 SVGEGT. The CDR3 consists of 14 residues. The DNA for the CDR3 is TGTGCCAGCAGTTTGGGACAGGTCAACACTGAAGCTTTCTTT. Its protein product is CASSLGQVNTEAFF.